This TCR beta chain appears in the sequencing data of a study of blood T cells in healthy people across ages. Study-level results: Roughly linear declines in TCR beta diversity per million T cells occurred with age. Naive CD4+ cells and diversity were both higher in long-lived donors than in aged donors.

The length of the CDR3 is 14 residues. The germline CDR1 and CDR2 sequences are SGHRS and YFSETQ. V was clipped by 4 bases and J by 15 bases; unmatched bases: 12. This clonotype occurred a few times. No antigen is known for it. Using a J-beta primer mix together with a sample-barcoded 5' primer, a second PCR was run for 7 to 11 cycles. TCRdb passed the 5' RACE reads through MiXCR, listing each CDR3 protein once. Found here are about 680,000 distinct CDR3 sequences, around 45% of them singletons; the top ten hold roughly 30%. Isolation yielded PBMCs, at least 7 million per sample, in every case. The sequenced sample consisted of blood. The sequence came from a woman in her fifties or sixties in good health. This rearrangement joins TRBV5-1 to TRBJ2-1, with 11 bases fitting TRBD2. CDR3 region: CASSLGLAGSPGFF. The CDR3 DNA reads TGCGCCAGCAGCCTCGGACTAGCGGGCTCCCCAGGGTTCTTC. The variable domain in full, with the rest retrieved from reference TRBV5-1 and TRBJ2-1, is KAGVTQTPRYLIKTRGQQVTLSCSPISGHRSVSWYQQTPGQGLQFLFEYFSETQRNKGNFPGRFSGRQFSNSRSEMNVSTLELGDSALYLCASSLGLAGSPGFFGPGTRLTVL.